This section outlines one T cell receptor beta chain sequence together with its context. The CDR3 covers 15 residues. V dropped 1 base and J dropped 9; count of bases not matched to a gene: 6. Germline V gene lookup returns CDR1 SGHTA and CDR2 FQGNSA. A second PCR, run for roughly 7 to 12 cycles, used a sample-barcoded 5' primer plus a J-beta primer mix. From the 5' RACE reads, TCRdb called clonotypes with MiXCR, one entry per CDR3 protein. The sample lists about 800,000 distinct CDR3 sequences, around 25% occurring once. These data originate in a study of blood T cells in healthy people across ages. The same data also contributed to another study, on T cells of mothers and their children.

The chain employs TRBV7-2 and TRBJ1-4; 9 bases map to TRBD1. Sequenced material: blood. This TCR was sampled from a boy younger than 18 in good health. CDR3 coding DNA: TGTGCCAGCAGCTTAGACGGGACAGGGATGAAAAAACTGTTTTTT. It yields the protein CASSLDGTGMKKLFF.